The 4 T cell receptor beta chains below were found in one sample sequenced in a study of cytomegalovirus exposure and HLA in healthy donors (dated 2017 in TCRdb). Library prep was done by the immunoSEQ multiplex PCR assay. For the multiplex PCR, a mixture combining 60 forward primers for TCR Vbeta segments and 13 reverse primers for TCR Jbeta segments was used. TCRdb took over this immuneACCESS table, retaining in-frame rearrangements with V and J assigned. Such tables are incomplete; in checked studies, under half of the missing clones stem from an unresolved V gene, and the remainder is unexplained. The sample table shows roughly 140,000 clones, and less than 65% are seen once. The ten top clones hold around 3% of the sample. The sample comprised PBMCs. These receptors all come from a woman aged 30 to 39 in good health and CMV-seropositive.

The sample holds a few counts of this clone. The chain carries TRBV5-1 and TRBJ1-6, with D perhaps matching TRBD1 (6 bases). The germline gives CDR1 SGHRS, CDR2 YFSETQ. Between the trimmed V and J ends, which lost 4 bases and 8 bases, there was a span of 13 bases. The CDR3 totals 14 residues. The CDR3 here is CASSQGQSHSPLHF. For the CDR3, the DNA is TGCGCCAGCAGCCAGGGGCAGTCACATTCACCCCTCCACTTT.

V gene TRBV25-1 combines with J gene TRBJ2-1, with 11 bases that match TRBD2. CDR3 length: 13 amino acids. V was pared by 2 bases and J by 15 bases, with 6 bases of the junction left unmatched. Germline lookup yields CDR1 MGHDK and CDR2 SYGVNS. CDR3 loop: CASSEISGRASFF. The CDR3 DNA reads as TGTGCCAGCAGTGAAATTAGCGGGAGGGCATCGTTCTTC.

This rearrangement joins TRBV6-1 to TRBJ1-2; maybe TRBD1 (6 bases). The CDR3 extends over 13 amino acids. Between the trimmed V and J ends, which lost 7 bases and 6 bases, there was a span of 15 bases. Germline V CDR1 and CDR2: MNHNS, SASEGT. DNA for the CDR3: TGTGCCAGCACACAGGCCGACAGGCATGGCTACACCTTC. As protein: CASTQADRHGYTF.

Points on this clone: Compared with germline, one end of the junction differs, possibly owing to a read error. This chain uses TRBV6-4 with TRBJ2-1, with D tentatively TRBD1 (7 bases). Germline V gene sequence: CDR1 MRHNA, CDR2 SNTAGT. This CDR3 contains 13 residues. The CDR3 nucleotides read TGTGCCAGCAGCTGGGGACAGTCCCGGGAGAAAGTCTTC. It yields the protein CASSWGQSREKVF.